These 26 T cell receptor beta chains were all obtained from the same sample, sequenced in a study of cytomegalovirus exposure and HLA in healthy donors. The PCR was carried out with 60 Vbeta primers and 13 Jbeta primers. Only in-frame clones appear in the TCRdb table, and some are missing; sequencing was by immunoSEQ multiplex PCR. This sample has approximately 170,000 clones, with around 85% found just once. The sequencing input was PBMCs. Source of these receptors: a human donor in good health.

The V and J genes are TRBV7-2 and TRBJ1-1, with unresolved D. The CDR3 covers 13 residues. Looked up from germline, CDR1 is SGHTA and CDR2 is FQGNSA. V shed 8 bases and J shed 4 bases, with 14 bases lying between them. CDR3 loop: CASLVLLTTEAFF. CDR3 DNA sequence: TGTGCCAGCTTGGTTTTACTTACCACTGAAGCTTTCTTT.

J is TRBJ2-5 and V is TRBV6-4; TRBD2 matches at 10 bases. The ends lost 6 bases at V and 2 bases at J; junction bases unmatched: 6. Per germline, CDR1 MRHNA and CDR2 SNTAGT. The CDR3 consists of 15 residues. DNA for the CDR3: TGTGCCAGCAGCGCACTAGCGGGGAGACAAGAGACCCAGTACTTC. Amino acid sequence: CASSALAGRQETQYF.

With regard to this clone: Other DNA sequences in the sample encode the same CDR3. CDR3 coding DNA: TGTGCCAGCAGTGTAGACAGCTCCTACGAGCAGTACTTC. Translating it yields CASSVDSSYEQYF. The gene calls are TRBV2 and TRBJ2-7; tentative D call: TRBD1 (5 bases). V was shortened by 4 bases and J by 0 bases, with 7 bases between the two germline ends. Germline V gene sequence: CDR1 SNHLY, CDR2 FYNNEI. The CDR3 is made up of 13 amino acids.

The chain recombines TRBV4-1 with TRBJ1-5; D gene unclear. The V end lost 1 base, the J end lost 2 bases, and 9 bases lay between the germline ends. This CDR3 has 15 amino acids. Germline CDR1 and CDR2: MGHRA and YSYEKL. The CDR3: CASSQAEVGNQPQHF. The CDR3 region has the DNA TGCGCCAGCAGCCAAGCGGAGGTAGGCAATCAGCCCCAGCATTTT.

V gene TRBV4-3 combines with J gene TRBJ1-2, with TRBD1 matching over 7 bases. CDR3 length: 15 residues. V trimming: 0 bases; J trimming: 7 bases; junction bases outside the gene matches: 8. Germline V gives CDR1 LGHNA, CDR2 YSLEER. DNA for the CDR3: TGCGCCAGCAGCCAAGATCGAGACAGGGTTGGTGGCTACACCTTC. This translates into CASSQDRDRVGGYTF.

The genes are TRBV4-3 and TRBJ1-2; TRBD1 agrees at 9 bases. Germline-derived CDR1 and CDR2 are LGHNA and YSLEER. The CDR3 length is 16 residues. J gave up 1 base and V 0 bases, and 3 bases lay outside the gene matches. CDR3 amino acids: CASSQDTGGYNYGYTF. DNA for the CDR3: TGCGCCAGCAGCCAAGATACAGGGGGCTATAACTATGGCTACACCTTC.

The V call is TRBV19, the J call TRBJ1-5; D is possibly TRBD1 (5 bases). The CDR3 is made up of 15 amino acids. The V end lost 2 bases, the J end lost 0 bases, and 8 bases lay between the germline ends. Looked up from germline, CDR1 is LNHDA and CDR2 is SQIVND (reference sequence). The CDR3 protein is CASSIFGASNQPQHF. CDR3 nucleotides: TGTGCCAGTAGTATATTTGGGGCTAGCAATCAGCCCCAGCATTTT.

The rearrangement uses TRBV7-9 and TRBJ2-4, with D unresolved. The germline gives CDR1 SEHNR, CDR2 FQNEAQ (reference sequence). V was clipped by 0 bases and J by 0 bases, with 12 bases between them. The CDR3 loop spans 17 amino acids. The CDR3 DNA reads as TGTGCCAGCAGCTTAGCCCCCTCGTTAGTAGCCAAAAACATTCAGTACTTC. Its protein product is CASSLAPSLVAKNIQYF.

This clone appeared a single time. The CDR3, as DNA: TGTGCCAGCAATATAGCGATCTCCTACGAGCAGTACTTC. Translated, it gives CASNIAISYEQYF. The rearrangement joins TRBV6-1 to TRBJ2-5; the D gene is possibly TRBD2 (5 bases). The DNA end is more similar to TRBJ2-7, so the J call may be wrong. The length of the CDR3 is 13 residues. Germline CDR1 and CDR2: MNHNS and SASEGT.

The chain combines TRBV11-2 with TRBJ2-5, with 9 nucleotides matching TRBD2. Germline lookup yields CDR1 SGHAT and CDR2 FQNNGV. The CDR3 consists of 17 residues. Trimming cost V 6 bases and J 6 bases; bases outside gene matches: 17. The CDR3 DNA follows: TGTGCCAGCAGAGTCGAAGCGGGGGGAACCCGGGGGAAGACCCAGTACTTC. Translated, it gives CASRVEAGGTRGKTQYF.

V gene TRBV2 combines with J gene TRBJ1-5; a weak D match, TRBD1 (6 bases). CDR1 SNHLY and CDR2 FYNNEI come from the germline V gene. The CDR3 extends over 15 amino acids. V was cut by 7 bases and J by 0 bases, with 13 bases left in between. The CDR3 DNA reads TGTGCCAGCACCACGGGACAAGGTAGCAATCAGCCCCAGCATTTT. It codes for CASTTGQGSNQPQHF.

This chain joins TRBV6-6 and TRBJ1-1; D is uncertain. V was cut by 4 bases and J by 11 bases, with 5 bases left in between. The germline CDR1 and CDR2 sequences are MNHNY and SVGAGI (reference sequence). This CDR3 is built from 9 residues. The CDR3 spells CASSFPAFF. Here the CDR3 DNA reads TGTGCCAGCAGTTTTCCGGCTTTCTTT.

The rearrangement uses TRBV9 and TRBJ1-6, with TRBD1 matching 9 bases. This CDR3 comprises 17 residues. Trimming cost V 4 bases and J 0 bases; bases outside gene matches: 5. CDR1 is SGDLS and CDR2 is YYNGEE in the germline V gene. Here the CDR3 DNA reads TGTGCCAGCAGCCCCGGACAGGGGAACTCCTATAATTCACCCCTCCACTTT. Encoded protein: CASSPGQGNSYNSPLHF.

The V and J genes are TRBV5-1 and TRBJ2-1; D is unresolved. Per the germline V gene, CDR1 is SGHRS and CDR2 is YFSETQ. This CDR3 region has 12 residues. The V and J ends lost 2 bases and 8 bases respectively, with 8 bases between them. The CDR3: CASSFERYEQFF. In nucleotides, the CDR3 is TGCGCCAGCAGCTTCGAGCGCTATGAGCAGTTCTTC.

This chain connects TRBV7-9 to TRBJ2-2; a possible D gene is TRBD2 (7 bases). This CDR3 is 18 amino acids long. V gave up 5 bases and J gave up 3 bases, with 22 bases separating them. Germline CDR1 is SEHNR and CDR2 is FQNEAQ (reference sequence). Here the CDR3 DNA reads TGTGCCAGCAGCCTAGTGAGGGGGGGAGCCGTTGACACCGGGGAGCTGTTTTTT. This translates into CASSLVRGGAVDTGELFF.

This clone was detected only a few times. The CDR3, as DNA: TGTGCCAGCAGCCCGGGGGGGCTCAGCACAGATACGCAGTATTTT. Its translation: CASSPGGLSTDTQYF. V is TRBV7-7 and J is TRBJ2-3; 8 bases fit TRBD2. V shed 5 bases and J 0 bases; nucleotides not matched to a gene: 4. The CDR3 is made up of 15 amino acids. Germline V lookup: CDR1 SSHAT, CDR2 FNYEAQ (reference sequence).

CDR3: CASSSLAGAYNEQFF. The DNA of the CDR3 is TGTGCCAGCAGCTCACTAGCGGGGGCGTACAATGAGCAGTTCTTC. This chain links TRBV9 with TRBJ2-1; 11 bases match TRBD2. Trimming removed 4 bases from V and 4 bases from J; junction bases left unmatched: 4. CDR1 is SGDLS and CDR2 is YYNGEE in the germline V gene. This CDR3 has 15 amino acids.

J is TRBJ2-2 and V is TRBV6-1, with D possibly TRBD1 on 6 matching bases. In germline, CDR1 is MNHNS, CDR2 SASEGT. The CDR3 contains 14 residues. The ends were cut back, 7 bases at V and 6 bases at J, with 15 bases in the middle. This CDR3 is CASNHLRGAGELFF. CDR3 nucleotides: TGTGCCAGCAACCACCTCAGGGGAGCCGGGGAGCTGTTTTTT.

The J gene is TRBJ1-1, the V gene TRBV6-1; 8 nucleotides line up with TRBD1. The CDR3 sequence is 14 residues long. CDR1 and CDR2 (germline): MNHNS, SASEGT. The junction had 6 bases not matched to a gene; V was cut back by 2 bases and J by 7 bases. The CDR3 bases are TGTGCCAGCAGTGAAACCTTGACAGGGGATGAAGCTTTCTTT. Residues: CASSETLTGDEAFF.

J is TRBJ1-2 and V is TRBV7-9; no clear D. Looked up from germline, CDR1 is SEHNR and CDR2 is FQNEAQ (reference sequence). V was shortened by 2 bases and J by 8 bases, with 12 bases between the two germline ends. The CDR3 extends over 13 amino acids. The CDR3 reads CASSLSEGTGYTF. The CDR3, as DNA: TGTGCCAGCAGCTTATCTGAGGGAACGGGCTACACCTTC.

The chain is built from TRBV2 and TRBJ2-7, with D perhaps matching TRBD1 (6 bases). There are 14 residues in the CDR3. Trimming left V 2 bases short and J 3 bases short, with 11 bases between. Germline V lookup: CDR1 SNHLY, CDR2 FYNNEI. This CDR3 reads CASSEPAGDYEQYF. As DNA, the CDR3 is TGTGCCAGCAGTGAACCGGCAGGGGACTACGAGCAGTACTTC.

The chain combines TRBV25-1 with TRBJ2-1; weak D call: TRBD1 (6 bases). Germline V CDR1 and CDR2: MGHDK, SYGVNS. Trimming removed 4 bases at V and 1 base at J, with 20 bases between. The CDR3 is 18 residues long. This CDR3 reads CASSGELRDTLSYNEQFF. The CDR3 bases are TGTGCCAGCAGTGGCGAACTCCGGGACACCCTTTCCTACAATGAGCAGTTCTTC.

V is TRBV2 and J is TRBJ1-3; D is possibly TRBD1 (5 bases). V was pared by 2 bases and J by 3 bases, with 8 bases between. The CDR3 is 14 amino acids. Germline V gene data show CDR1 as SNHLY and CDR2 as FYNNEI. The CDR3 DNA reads TGTGCCAGCAGTGAACAGGGACTTGGAAACACCATATATTTT. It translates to CASSEQGLGNTIYF.

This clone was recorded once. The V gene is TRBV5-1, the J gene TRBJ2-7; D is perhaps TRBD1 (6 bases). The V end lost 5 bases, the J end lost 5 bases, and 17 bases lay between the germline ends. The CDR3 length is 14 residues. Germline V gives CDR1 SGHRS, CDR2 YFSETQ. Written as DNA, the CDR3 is TGCGCCAGCAGTCTGAACAGGGTGGGGGACGAGCAGTACTTC. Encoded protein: CASSLNRVGDEQYF.

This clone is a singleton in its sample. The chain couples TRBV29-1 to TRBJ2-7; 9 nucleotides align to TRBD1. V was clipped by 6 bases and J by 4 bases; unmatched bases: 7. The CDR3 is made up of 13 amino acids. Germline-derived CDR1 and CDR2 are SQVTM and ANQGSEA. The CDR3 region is CSVGQGFRYEQYF. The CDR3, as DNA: TGCAGCGTGGGACAGGGCTTTAGGTACGAGCAGTACTTC.

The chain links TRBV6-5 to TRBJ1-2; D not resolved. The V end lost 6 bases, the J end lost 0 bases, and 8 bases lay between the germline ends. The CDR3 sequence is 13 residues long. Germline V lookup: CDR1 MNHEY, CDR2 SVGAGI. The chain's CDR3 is CASSRSPNYGYTF. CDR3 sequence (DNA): TGTGCCAGCAGCCGCAGTCCTAACTATGGCTACACCTTC.